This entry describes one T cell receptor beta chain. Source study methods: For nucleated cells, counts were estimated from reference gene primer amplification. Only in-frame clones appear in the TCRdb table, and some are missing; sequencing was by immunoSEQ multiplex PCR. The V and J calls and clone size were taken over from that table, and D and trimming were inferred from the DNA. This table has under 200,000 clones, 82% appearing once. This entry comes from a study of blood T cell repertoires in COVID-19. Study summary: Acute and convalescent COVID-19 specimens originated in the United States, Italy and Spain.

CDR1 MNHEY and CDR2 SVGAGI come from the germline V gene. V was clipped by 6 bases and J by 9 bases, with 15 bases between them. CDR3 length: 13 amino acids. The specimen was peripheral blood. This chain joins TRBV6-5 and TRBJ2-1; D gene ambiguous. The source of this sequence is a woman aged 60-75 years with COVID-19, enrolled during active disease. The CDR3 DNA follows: TGTGCCAGCAGCTACCGGTTGCGAGGTGAGCAGTTCTTC. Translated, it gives CASSYRLRGEQFF.